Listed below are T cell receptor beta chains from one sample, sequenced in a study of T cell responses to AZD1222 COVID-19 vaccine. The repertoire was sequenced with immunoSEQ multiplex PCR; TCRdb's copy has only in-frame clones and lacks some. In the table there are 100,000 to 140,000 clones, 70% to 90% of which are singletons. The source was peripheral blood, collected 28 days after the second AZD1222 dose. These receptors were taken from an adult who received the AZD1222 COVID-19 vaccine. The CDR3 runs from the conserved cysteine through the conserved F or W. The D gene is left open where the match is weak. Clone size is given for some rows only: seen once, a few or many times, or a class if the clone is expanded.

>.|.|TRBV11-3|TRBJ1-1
CASSLGRGEAFF
TGTGCCAGCAGCTTGGGACGGGGTGAAGCTTTCTTT
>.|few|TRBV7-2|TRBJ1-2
CASSLDNYGYTF
TGTGCCAGCAGCTTAGACAACTATGGCTACACCTTC
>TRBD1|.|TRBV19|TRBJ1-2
CASNDRGEYGYTF
TGTGCCAGTAACGACAGGGGGGAGTATGGCTACACCTTC
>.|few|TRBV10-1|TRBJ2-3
CASSSDRITDTQYF
TGCGCCAGCAGCTCCGACAGAATCACAGATACGCAGTATTTT
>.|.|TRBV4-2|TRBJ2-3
CASSLTSKGGQFTDTQYF
TGTGCCAGCAGCCTAACGTCAAAGGGGGGGCAATTTACAGATACGCAGTATTTT
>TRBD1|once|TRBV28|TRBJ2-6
CASSLYGQGRSRSGANVLTF
TGTGCCAGCAGTTTATATGGACAGGGGAGATCCCGCTCTGGGGCCAACGTCCTGACTTTC
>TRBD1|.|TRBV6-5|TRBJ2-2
CASSSTGGLGELFF
TGTGCCAGCAGCTCGACAGGGGGCCTCGGGGAGCTGTTTTTT
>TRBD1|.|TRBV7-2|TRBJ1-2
CASSLSGGEIYGYTF
TGTGCCAGCAGCTTATCAGGGGGCGAAATCTATGGCTACACCTTC
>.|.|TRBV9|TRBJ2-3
CASSVPDTYSTDTQYF
TGTGCCAGCAGCGTACCAGACACATACAGCACAGATACGCAGTATTTT
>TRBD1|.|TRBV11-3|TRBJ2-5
CASSKQRDRGRETQYF
TGTGCCAGCAGCAAACAACGGGACAGGGGTCGGGAGACCCAGTACTTC
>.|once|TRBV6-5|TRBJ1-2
CASGQLYGYTF
TGTGCCAGTGGACAACTTTATGGCTACACCTTC
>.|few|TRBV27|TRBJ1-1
CASSLKAGITEAFF
TGTGCCAGCAGTTTAAAGGCAGGGATAACTGAAGCTTTCTTT
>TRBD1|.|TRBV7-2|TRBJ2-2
CASSPGGANTGELFF
TGTGCCAGCAGTCCAGGGGGCGCGAACACCGGGGAGCTGTTTTTT
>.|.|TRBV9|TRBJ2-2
CASSGQGDTGELFF
TGTGCCAGCAGCGGACAAGGGGACACCGGGGAGCTGTTTTTT
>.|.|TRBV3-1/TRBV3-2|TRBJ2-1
CASSQEVGSNEQFF
TGTGCCAGCAGCCAAGAGGTGGGGTCGAATGAGCAGTTCTTC
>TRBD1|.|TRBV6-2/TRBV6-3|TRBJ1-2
CASSSRQGDPYGYTF
TGTGCCAGCAGTTCCCGACAGGGGGACCCTTATGGCTACACCTTC
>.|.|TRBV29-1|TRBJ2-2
CSVESGGGTGELFF
TGCAGCGTTGAATCCGGGGGCGGGACCGGGGAGCTGTTTTTT
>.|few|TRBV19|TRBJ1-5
CASSIRGDSNQPQHF
TGTGCCAGTAGTATAAGGGGGGATAGCAATCAGCCCCAGCATTTT
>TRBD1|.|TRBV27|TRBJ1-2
CASSSPGTGHDGYTF
TGTGCCAGCAGTTCACCCGGGACAGGGCACGATGGCTACACCTTC
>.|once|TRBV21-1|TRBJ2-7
CASSIVDKDFWSSYEQYF
TGTGCCAGCAGCATCGTGGACAAGGATTTTTGGAGCTCCTACGAGCAGTACTTC
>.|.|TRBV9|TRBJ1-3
CASSEHLEQGKNTIYF
TGTGCCAGCAGCGAACACCTTGAGCAGGGAAAAAACACCATATATTTT
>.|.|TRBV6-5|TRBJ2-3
CASSYADGIDTDTQYF
TGTGCCAGCAGTTACGCGGACGGAATAGACACAGATACGCAGTATTTT
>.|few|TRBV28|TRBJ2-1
CASSLVSGSYNEQFF
TGTGCCAGCAGTTTAGTTTCGGGGTCCTACAATGAGCAGTTCTTC
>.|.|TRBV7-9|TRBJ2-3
CASSSSTGAGTDTQYF
.
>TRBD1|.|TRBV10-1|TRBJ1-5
CASSGGQPNSNQPQHF
TGCGCCAGCAGTGGGGGACAGCCGAATAGCAATCAGCCCCAGCATTTT
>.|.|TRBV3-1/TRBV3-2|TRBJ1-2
CASSQRMTYGYTF
TGTGCCAGCAGCCAAAGAATGACCTATGGCTACACCTTC
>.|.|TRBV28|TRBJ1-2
CASSSSGLNYGYTF
TGTGCCAGCAGTTCATCCGGCCTTAACTATGGCTACACCTTC
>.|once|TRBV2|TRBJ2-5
CASSNTAGTVEKTQYF
TGTGCCAGCAGTAATACCGCAGGGACCGTGGAAAAGACCCAGTACTTC
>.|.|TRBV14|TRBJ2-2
CASGAPGELFF
TGTGCCAGCGGGGCTCCCGGGGAGCTGTTTTTT
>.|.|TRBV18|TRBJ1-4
CASSPQGLNEKLFF
TGTGCCAGCTCACCGCAGGGGTTAAATGAAAAACTGTTTTTT
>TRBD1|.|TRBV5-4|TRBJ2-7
CASSLGGQGGEQYF
TGTGCCAGCAGCTTGGGTGGACAGGGCGGCGAGCAGTACTTC
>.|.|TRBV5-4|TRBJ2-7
CASSLWPTGVRYEQYF
TGTGCCAGCAGCTTGTGGCCCACGGGGGTACGCTACGAGCAGTACTTC
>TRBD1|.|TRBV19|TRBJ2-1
CASTNRGQDEQFF
TGTGCCAGTACAAACAGGGGGCAGGATGAGCAGTTCTTC
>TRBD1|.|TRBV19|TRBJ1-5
CASSRPSTGNRNQPQHF
TGTGCCAGTAGTAGACCTTCGACAGGGAATCGCAATCAGCCCCAGCATTTT
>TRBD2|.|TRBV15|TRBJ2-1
CATSSGASGNEQFF
TGTGCCACCAGCAGTGGGGCTAGCGGCAATGAGCAGTTCTTC
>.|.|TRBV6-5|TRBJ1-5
CASRQFSNQPQHF
TGTGCCAGCAGGCAATTTAGCAATCAGCCCCAGCATTTT
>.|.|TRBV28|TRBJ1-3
CASSPPQLMLSGNTIYF
TGTGCCAGCTCGCCCCCCCAGTTAATGCTCTCTGGAAACACCATATATTTT
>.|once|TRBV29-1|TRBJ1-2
CSDRTKLDYGYTF
TGCAGCGACCGGACAAAGTTGGACTATGGCTACACCTTC
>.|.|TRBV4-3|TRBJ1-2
CASSQLPGPREGYTF
TGCGCCAGCAGCCAGCTTCCGGGTCCTCGGGAAGGCTACACCTTC
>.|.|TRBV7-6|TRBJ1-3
CASSASLAGISRGNTIYF
TGTGCCAGCAGCGCCAGCTTAGCAGGGATTAGTCGTGGAAACACCATATATTTT
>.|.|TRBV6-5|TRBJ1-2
CASKPLDPGHGYTF
TGTGCCAGCAAGCCCCTCGACCCAGGGCATGGCTACACCTTC
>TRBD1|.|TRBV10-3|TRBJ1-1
CAISDIGQGARNTEAFF
TGTGCCATCAGTGATATCGGACAGGGGGCACGGAACACTGAAGCTTTCTTT
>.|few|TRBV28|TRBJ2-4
CASSSTPLKNIQYF
TGTGCCAGCAGTTCGACACCATTAAAAAACATTCAGTACTTC
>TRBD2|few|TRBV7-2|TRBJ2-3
CASSLGGGSGTWGTDTQYF
TGTGCCAGCAGCTTAGGAGGGGGTAGCGGGACTTGGGGCACAGATACGCAGTATTTT
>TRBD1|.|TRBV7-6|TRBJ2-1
CASSLGQGASNEQFF
TGTGCCAGCAGCTTGGGACAGGGGGCGAGTAATGAGCAGTTCTTC
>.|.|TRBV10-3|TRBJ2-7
CAISVLTDGGLEGQYF
TGTGCCATCAGTGTACTGACGGACGGGGGCCTGGAGGGGCAGTACTTC
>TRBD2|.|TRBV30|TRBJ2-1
CAWREVAGVGEQFF
TGTGCCTGGAGAGAGGTAGCGGGGGTAGGGGAGCAGTTCTTC
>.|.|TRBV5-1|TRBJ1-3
CASSFGFSGNTIYF
TGCGCCAGCAGCTTTGGGTTCTCTGGAAACACCATATATTTT
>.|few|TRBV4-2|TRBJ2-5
CASSQDYREETQYF
TGTGCCAGCAGCCAAGATTACAGGGAAGAGACCCAGTACTTC
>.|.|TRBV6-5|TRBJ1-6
CASSFRAGGQGSPLHF
TGTGCCAGCAGTTTTCGAGCGGGGGGCCAAGGTTCACCCCTCCACTTT
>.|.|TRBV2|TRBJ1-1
CASSGAVISTEAFF
TGTGCCAGCAGTGGGGCAGTGATCAGCACTGAAGCTTTCTTT
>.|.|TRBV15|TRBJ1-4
CATSRVKGRSVGDEKLFF
TGTGCCACCAGCAGAGTAAAAGGCCGCTCCGTGGGTGACGAAAAACTGTTTTTT
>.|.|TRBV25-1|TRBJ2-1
CASTQGAMNEQFF
TGTGCCAGCACCCAAGGGGCTATGAATGAGCAGTTCTTC
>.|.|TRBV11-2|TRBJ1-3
CASVGNSGNTIYF
TGTGCCAGCGTGGGGAACTCTGGAAACACCATATATTTT
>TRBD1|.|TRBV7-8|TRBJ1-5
CASSLRQGAINQPQHF
TGTGCCAGCAGCCTACGACAGGGGGCGATAAATCAGCCCCAGCATTTT
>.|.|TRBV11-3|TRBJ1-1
CASSQERGTEAFF
TGTGCCAGCTCTCAGGAGAGGGGCACTGAAGCTTTCTTT